Listed below are T cell receptor beta chains from one sample, sequenced in a study of blood T cells in healthy people across ages. TCRdb fed the 5' RACE reads into MiXCR, producing one record per CDR3 protein. This sample has about 760,000 distinct CDR3 sequences, with around 25% found just once. The data were also submitted as part of a second study, on T cells of mothers and their children.

Sequencing was done on a sample of blood. These receptors were obtained from a boy younger than 18 in good health. Each CDR3 is given with its conserved first and last residue. The order of the fields is CDR3 length, clone size, V gene, J gene, CDR3 protein. Expanded clones are given a class, and other clones once, few, many or no size at all.

len: 14
abundance: .
v_gene: TRBV10-3
j_gene: TRBJ1-5
CDR3aa: CAIGHRDSNQPQHF

len: 12
abundance: .
v_gene: TRBV7-2
j_gene: TRBJ1-3
CDR3aa: CASSLLRNTIYF

len: 13
abundance: .
v_gene: TRBV7-9
j_gene: TRBJ2-3
CDR3aa: CTSSFPSTDTQYF

len: 15
abundance: few
v_gene: TRBV4-2
j_gene: TRBJ2-2
CDR3aa: CASSPAGTLTGELFF

len: 16
abundance: few
v_gene: TRBV21-1
j_gene: TRBJ2-1
CDR3aa: CASSKGSGGSYNEQFF

len: 11
abundance: .
v_gene: TRBV14
j_gene: TRBJ1-2
CDR3aa: CASGTAYGYTF

len: 15
abundance: few
v_gene: TRBV6-5
j_gene: .
CDR3aa: CASSYSLAGGYEQYF

len: 12
abundance: few
v_gene: TRBV7-9
j_gene: TRBJ1-1
CDR3aa: CASEPLGTEAFF

len: 16
abundance: few
v_gene: TRBV6-1
j_gene: TRBJ2-7
CDR3aa: CASEFGGGVGSYEQYF

len: 16
abundance: .
v_gene: TRBV5-1
j_gene: TRBJ1-2
CDR3aa: CASSLDPGAPHYDYTF

len: 15
abundance: .
v_gene: TRBV7-8
j_gene: TRBJ2-3
CDR3aa: CASSSPTSGRDTQYF

len: 16
abundance: few
v_gene: TRBV27
j_gene: TRBJ2-7
CDR3aa: CASSRKGLAEIYEQYF

len: 16
abundance: .
v_gene: TRBV4-2
j_gene: TRBJ1-2
CDR3aa: CASSQEGDRPLNGYTF

len: 13
abundance: few
v_gene: TRBV7-2
j_gene: TRBJ2-5
CDR3aa: CASSWAIGETQYF

len: 12
abundance: few
v_gene: TRBV7-2
j_gene: TRBJ1-1
CDR3aa: CASSSQWTEAFF

len: 13
abundance: few
v_gene: TRBV12-3/TRBV12-4
j_gene: TRBJ2-7
CDR3aa: CASMGLIINEQYF

len: 16
abundance: .
v_gene: TRBV6-6
j_gene: TRBJ2-2
CDR3aa: CASSVTSGGITGELFF

len: 16
abundance: .
v_gene: TRBV6-2/TRBV6-3
j_gene: TRBJ2-1
CDR3aa: CASSYRVEVAGVEQFF

len: 16
abundance: .
v_gene: TRBV3-1
j_gene: .
CDR3aa: CASSQGRLEGGETQYF

len: 16
abundance: .
v_gene: TRBV20-1
j_gene: .
CDR3aa: CSARWGWGAIGETQYF

len: 15
abundance: few
v_gene: TRBV5-1
j_gene: TRBJ1-1
CDR3aa: CASSPPGTGGAEAFF

len: 11
abundance: .
v_gene: TRBV14
j_gene: TRBJ2-5
CDR3aa: CASSQDWTQYF

len: 13
abundance: few
v_gene: TRBV9
j_gene: TRBJ1-6
CDR3aa: CASSGEFNSPLHF

len: 13
abundance: .
v_gene: TRBV7-2
j_gene: TRBJ2-3
CDR3aa: CAAGQRFTDTQYF

len: 14
abundance: few
v_gene: TRBV20-1
j_gene: TRBJ2-7
CDR3aa: CSASPGTLSYEQYF

len: 16
abundance: .
v_gene: TRBV19
j_gene: TRBJ1-1
CDR3aa: CASSIEKAGTNTEAFF

len: 15
abundance: few
v_gene: TRBV5-4
j_gene: TRBJ2-5
CDR3aa: CASSLTLSVQETQYF

len: 13
abundance: .
v_gene: TRBV27
j_gene: TRBJ1-5
CDR3aa: CASSLGHNQPQHF

len: 17
abundance: .
v_gene: TRBV28
j_gene: .
CDR3aa: CASSLWTSGFFDGEQFF

len: 13
abundance: .
v_gene: TRBV5-6
j_gene: TRBJ1-1
CDR3aa: CASSSLWNTEAFF

len: 17
abundance: few
v_gene: TRBV7-8
j_gene: TRBJ2-5
CDR3aa: CASSLEVVAGAQETQYF

len: 14
abundance: .
v_gene: TRBV6-1
j_gene: TRBJ1-5
CDR3aa: CASSELAGHQPQHF

len: 16
abundance: .
v_gene: TRBV7-9
j_gene: TRBJ1-5
CDR3aa: CASSLGTDYSNQPQHF

len: 15
abundance: few
v_gene: TRBV27
j_gene: TRBJ2-5
CDR3aa: CASSFHGQGEETQYF

len: 16
abundance: .
v_gene: TRBV27
j_gene: TRBJ2-7
CDR3aa: CASSLLVEGNSRGQYF

len: 16
abundance: .
v_gene: TRBV7-6
j_gene: TRBJ2-2
CDR3aa: CASSSAGTGSNGELFF

len: 13
abundance: .
v_gene: TRBV14
j_gene: TRBJ1-1
CDR3aa: CASSPSPNTEAFF

len: 15
abundance: few
v_gene: TRBV29-1
j_gene: TRBJ2-1
CDR3aa: CSVEGGSQSYNEQFF

len: 15
abundance: .
v_gene: TRBV2
j_gene: TRBJ1-1
CDR3aa: CASSEPELMNTEAFF

len: 15
abundance: .
v_gene: TRBV12-3/TRBV12-4
j_gene: TRBJ2-5
CDR3aa: CASRGTSGGQETQYF

len: 11
abundance: .
v_gene: TRBV20-1
j_gene: TRBJ2-1
CDR3aa: CSATTKRGQFF

len: 12
abundance: few
v_gene: TRBV20-1
j_gene: TRBJ1-1
CDR3aa: CSARDSRGEAFF

len: 10
abundance: .
v_gene: TRBV12-3/TRBV12-4
j_gene: TRBJ1-2
CDR3aa: CSTGAIGYTF

len: 16
abundance: few
v_gene: TRBV5-1
j_gene: TRBJ2-1
CDR3aa: CASSLSGQTGFDEQFF

len: 14
abundance: few
v_gene: TRBV18
j_gene: TRBJ2-5
CDR3aa: CASSPVTPGSGQYF

len: 13
abundance: few
v_gene: TRBV24-1
j_gene: TRBJ2-1
CDR3aa: CATTDSSYNEQFF

len: 12
abundance: many
v_gene: TRBV29-1
j_gene: TRBJ2-4
CDR3aa: CSVVGDMDIQYF

len: 16
abundance: few
v_gene: TRBV5-1
j_gene: TRBJ2-5
CDR3aa: CASSFGAGRGQETQYF

len: 15
abundance: few
v_gene: TRBV3-1
j_gene: .
CDR3aa: CASSADRDPYNEQFF

len: 13
abundance: few
v_gene: TRBV2
j_gene: TRBJ2-3
CDR3aa: CASNRGSTDTQYF

len: 16
abundance: few
v_gene: TRBV27
j_gene: TRBJ1-4
CDR3aa: CASSLLDPLPNEKLFF

len: 12
abundance: .
v_gene: TRBV4-2
j_gene: TRBJ2-7
CDR3aa: CASSQQGKEQYF

len: 13
abundance: few
v_gene: TRBV10-3
j_gene: .
CDR3aa: CAISETPGTEQYF

len: 14
abundance: .
v_gene: TRBV7-2
j_gene: TRBJ2-5
CDR3aa: CASSFTGTGETQYF

len: 12
abundance: .
v_gene: TRBV6-5
j_gene: TRBJ1-1
CDR3aa: CASSYEGLEAFF

len: 12
abundance: .
v_gene: TRBV29-1
j_gene: TRBJ1-1
CDR3aa: CSVGSGNTEAFF

len: 12
abundance: .
v_gene: TRBV3-1
j_gene: .
CDR3aa: CASSQGFEEQYF

len: 20
abundance: .
v_gene: TRBV21-1
j_gene: .
CDR3aa: CASSKETETSGSIVWYEQYF

len: 11
abundance: few
v_gene: TRBV6-2/TRBV6-3
j_gene: TRBJ2-7
CDR3aa: CASADRVGQYF

len: 14
abundance: .
v_gene: TRBV29-1
j_gene: TRBJ2-5
CDR3aa: CSVSGLAVGLTQYF